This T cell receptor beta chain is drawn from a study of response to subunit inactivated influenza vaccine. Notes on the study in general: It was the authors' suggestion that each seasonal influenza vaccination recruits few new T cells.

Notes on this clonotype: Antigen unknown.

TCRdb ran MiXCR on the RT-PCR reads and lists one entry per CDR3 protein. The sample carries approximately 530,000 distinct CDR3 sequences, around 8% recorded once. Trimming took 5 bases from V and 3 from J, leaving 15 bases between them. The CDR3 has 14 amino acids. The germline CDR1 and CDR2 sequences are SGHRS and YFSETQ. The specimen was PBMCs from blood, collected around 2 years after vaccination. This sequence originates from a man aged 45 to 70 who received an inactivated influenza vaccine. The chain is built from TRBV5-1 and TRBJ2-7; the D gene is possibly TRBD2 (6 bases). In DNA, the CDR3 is TGCGCCAGCAGTTCGGCGGGGACGAACTACGAGCAGTACTTC. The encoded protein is CASSSAGTNYEQYF.